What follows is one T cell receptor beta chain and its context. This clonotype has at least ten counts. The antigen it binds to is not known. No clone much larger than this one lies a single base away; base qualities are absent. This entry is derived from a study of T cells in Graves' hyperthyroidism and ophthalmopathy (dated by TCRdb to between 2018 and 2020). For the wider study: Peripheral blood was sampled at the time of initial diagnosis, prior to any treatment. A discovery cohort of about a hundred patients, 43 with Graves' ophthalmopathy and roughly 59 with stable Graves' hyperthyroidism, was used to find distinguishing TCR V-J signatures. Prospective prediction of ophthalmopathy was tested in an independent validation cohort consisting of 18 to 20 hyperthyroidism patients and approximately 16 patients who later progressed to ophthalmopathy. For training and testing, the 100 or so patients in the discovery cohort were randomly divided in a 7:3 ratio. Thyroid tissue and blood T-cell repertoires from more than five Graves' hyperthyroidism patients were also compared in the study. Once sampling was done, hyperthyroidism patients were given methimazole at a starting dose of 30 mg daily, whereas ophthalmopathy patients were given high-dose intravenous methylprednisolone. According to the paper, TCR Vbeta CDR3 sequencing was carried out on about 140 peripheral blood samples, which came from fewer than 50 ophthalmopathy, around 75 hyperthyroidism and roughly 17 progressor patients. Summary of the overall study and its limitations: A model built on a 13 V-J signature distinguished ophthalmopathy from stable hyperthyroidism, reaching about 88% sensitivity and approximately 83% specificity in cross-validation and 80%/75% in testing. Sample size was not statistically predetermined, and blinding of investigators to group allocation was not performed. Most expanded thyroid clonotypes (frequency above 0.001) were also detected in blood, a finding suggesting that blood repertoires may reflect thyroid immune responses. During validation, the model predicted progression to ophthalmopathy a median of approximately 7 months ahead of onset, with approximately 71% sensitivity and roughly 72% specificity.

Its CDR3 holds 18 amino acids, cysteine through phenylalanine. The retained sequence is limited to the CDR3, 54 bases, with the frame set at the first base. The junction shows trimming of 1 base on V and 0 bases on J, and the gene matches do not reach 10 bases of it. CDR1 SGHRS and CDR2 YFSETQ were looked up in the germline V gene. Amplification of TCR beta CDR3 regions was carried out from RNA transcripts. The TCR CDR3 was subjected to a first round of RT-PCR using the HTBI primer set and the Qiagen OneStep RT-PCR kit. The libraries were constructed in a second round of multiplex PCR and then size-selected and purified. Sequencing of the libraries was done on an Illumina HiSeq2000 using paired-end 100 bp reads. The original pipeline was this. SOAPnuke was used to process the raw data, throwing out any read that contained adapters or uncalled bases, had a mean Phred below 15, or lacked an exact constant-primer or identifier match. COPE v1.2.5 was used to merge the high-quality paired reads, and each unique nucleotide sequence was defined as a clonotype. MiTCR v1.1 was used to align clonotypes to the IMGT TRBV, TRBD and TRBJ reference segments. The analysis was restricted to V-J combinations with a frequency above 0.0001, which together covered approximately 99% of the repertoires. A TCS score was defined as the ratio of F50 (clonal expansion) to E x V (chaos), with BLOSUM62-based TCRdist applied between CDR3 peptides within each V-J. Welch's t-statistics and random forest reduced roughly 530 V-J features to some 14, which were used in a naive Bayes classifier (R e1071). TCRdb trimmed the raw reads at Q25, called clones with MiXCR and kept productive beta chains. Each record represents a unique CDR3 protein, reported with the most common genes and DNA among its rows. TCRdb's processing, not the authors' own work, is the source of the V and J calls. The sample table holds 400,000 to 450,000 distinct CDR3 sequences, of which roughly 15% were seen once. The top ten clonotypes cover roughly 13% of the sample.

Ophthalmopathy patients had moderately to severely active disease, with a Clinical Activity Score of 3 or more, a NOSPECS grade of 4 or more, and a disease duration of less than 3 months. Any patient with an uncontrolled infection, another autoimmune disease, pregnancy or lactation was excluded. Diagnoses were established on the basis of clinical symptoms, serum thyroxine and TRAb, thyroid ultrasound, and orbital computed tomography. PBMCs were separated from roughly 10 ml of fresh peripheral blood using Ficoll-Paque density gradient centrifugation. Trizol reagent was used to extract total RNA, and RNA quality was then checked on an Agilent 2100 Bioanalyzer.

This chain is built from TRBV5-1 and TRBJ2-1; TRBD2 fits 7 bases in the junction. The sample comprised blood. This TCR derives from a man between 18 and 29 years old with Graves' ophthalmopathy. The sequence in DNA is TGCGCCAGCAGCTTGCTACGGCGGGGGTACAGCTCCTACAATGAGCAGTTCTTC. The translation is CASSLLRRGYSSYNEQFF.